One and the same sample provided the 25 T cell receptor beta chains below, sequenced in a study of blood T cell repertoires in COVID-19. Repertoires were generated with immunoSEQ multiplex PCR, while TCRdb's copy carries only in-frame clones and drops some. Found here are 50,000 to 60,000 clones, 75% to 85% of them singletons; the top ten hold roughly 17%. Sample: peripheral blood. Every receptor here comes from a man aged 40-49 years with acute or convalescent COVID-19.

The V and J genes are TRBV7-6 and TRBJ1-5, with D tentatively TRBD1 (6 bases). This CDR3 comprises 16 residues. V shed 5 bases and J shed 0 bases, with 14 bases lying between them. In germline, CDR1 is SGHVS, CDR2 FNYEAQ. The CDR3 bases are TGTGCCAGCAGCCTCTTGACAGGATATAGCAATCAGCCCCAGCATTTT. Translation: CASSLLTGYSNQPQHF.

This clone occurred a few times. This sequence joins TRBV30 and TRBJ1-2; TRBD1 matches 10 bases. CDR1 is GTSNPN and CDR2 is SVGIG in the germline V gene (reference sequence). The J segment lost 4 bases and the V segment lost 3 bases, leaving 8 bases of the junction unmatched. The CDR3 has 15 amino acids. The CDR3: CAWRRRDRGPYGYTF. The CDR3 region has the DNA TGTGCCTGGAGGAGGCGGGACAGGGGACCCTATGGCTACACCTTC.

This clone has a single count. V gene TRBV7-7 combines with J gene TRBJ2-1, with 8 bases aligning to TRBD1. The trim removed 3 bases at V and 7 bases at J, leaving 8 bases unmatched. CDR1 and CDR2 from the germline V gene are SSHAT and FNYEAQ (reference sequence). The CDR3 runs to 15 residues. CDR3 bases: TGTGCCAGCAGCTTGACAGGGGCTTTCGGAAATGAGCAGTTCTTC. Residues: CASSLTGAFGNEQFF.

The rearrangement joins TRBV7-8 to TRBJ1-2; 10 bases agree with TRBD1. Germline CDR1 reads SGHVS; CDR2 reads FQNEAQ. Unmatched junction bases numbered 8, after V lost 4 bases and J lost 6 bases. The length of the CDR3 is 15 residues. The CDR3 region has the DNA TGTGCCAGCAGCTCCGCCGGGACAGGGGCGAATGGCTACACCTTC. It yields the protein CASSSAGTGANGYTF.

This clone was counted between two and nine times. The chain uses TRBV5-8 and TRBJ1-2; 10 bases agree with TRBD1. Looked up from germline, CDR1 is SGHTS and CDR2 is YDEGEE. The V segment lost 4 bases and the J segment 5 bases; nucleotides outside the gene matches: 8. The CDR3 has 15 amino acids. The CDR3 coding sequence is TGTGCCAGCAGCCTGGGGACAGGGGAGCGGTATGGCTACACCTTC. It codes for CASSLGTGERYGYTF.

The rearrangement joins TRBV5-4 to TRBJ1-2, with no clear D. The length of the CDR3 is 13 residues. In germline, CDR1 is SGHNT, CDR2 YYREEE (reference sequence). The V end was cut by 4 bases, the J end by 0 bases, with 7 bases between. In DNA form, the CDR3 reads TGTGCCAGCAGCCGCGAAGCTAACTATGGCTACACCTTC. Amino acid sequence: CASSREANYGYTF.

V and J are TRBV29-1 and TRBJ1-3; possible D gene TRBD1, 5 bases. CDR1 and CDR2 from the germline V gene are SQVTM and ANQGSEA. CDR3 length: 11 residues. This chain's CDR3 is CQGVYGNTIYF. The DNA for the CDR3 is TGCCAGGGTGTCTATGGAAACACCATATATTTT.

This clone was recorded only once. This chain uses TRBV7-9 with TRBJ1-6; D gene ambiguous. This CDR3 comprises 15 residues. Germline CDR1 reads SEHNR; CDR2 reads FQNEAQ (reference sequence). V lost 1 base and J lost 4, with 8 bases in between. In nucleotides, the CDR3 is TGTGCCAGCAGCTTAGATAGTCGGTATAATTCACCCCTCCACTTT. Translated, it gives CASSLDSRYNSPLHF.

J is TRBJ1-2 and V is TRBV6-1; D is unresolved. The CDR3 spans 16 residues. The germline V gene has CDR1 MNHNS and CDR2 SASEGT. V lost 4 bases and J lost 3, with 18 bases in between. CDR3 sequence: CASSGGIAQGYYGYTF. The CDR3 region has the DNA TGTGCCAGCAGTGGAGGGATAGCCCAAGGGTACTATGGCTACACCTTC.

This clone was detected only once. The rearrangement joins TRBV27 to TRBJ1-5; tentative D call: TRBD1 (5 bases). Germline lookup yields CDR1 MNHEY and CDR2 SMNVEV (reference sequence). Between the trimmed V and J ends, which lost 5 bases and 4 bases, there was a span of 18 bases. The CDR3 runs to 16 residues. Written as DNA, the CDR3 is TGTGCCAGCAGTCAAGGGGAGGGACGGCCGAATCAGCCCCAGCATTTT. Protein: CASSQGEGRPNQPQHF.

This chain joins TRBV5-4 and TRBJ1-6, with D unclear. The ends were cut back, 6 bases at V and 8 bases at J, with 21 bases in the middle. Germline assignment: CDR1 SGHNT and CDR2 YYREEE (reference sequence). This CDR3 is 16 amino acids long. The CDR3: CASNSGNGVKDSPLHF. The CDR3, as DNA: TGTGCCAGCAATTCCGGGAATGGGGTTAAAGATTCACCCCTCCACTTT.

In its sample, this clone was seen a few times. Other nucleotide sequences from this sample produce the same CDR3. This chain connects TRBV21-1 to TRBJ2-2; the tabulated D call, TRBD2, remains unverified against the DNA. TRBV21-1 is shown as a pseudogene. This CDR3 contains 20 residues. In DNA, the CDR3 is TGTGCCAGCAGCTCCCAGCTGGGACTAGCGGGGGTCTGGAACACCGGGGAGCTGTTTTTT. Its translation: CASSSQLGLAGVWNTGELFF.

J is TRBJ1-1 and V is TRBV6-6; 7 bases map to TRBD1. The CDR3 runs to 13 residues. Germline trimming cut 5 bases from V and 8 bases from J; bases unmatched to any gene: 8. Germline V gives CDR1 MNHNY, CDR2 SVGAGI (reference sequence). The CDR3 loop is CASSTHQDREAFF. CDR3 in DNA: TGTGCCAGCAGTACCCACCAGGACAGGGAAGCTTTCTTT.

V is TRBV13 and J is TRBJ1-1; 8 bases fit TRBD1. The germline gives CDR1 PRHDT, CDR2 FYEKMQ (reference sequence). The CDR3 covers 18 residues. J gave up 3 bases and V 4 bases, and 16 bases lay outside the gene matches. DNA for the CDR3: TGTGCCAGCAGCTCGTCATTACGACAGGGGAGGGGTCACACTGAAGCTTTCTTT. Translation: CASSSSLRQGRGHTEAFF.

The chain's CDR3 is CASSYDRNYGYTF. For the CDR3, the DNA is TGTGCCAGCAGCTATGACAGGAACTATGGCTACACCTTC. V usage is TRBV7-6 and J usage is TRBJ1-2, with D possibly TRBD1 on 6 matching bases. The CDR3 has 13 amino acids. The germline V gene has CDR1 SGHVS and CDR2 FNYEAQ. The V and J ends lost 4 bases and 2 bases respectively, with 8 bases between them.

The V call is TRBV19, the J call TRBJ2-2, with a tentative D call TRBD2 (6 bases). The CDR3 totals 15 residues. Germline CDR1 and CDR2: LNHDA and SQIVND (reference sequence). Trimming stripped 4 bases from V and 3 bases from J, with 12 bases between. CDR3 sequence: CASSTWDLDTGELFF. CDR3 in DNA: TGTGCCAGTAGTACTTGGGACTTAGACACCGGGGAGCTGTTTTTT.

This clone was recorded only once. CDR3 DNA sequence: TGTGCCAGCAGAGACTACTTGGGCAATCAGCCCCAGCATTTT. This codes for CASRDYLGNQPQHF. The J gene is TRBJ1-5, the V gene TRBV6-5, with D unresolved. Trimming left V 6 bases short and J 2 bases short, with 11 bases between. Germline assignment: CDR1 MNHEY and CDR2 SVGAGI. CDR3 length: 14 amino acids.

The rearrangement links TRBV24-1 to TRBJ2-5; 8 nucleotides line up with TRBD2. Germline lookup yields CDR1 KGHDR and CDR2 SFDVKD. The V segment lost 3 bases and the J segment 7 bases; nucleotides outside the gene matches: 3. The CDR3 loop spans 13 amino acids. The CDR3 DNA follows: TGTGCCACCAGTGATCCCGGGAGGGGGACCCAGTACTTC. As protein: CATSDPGRGTQYF.

CDR3 in DNA: TGTGCCAGCAGCTTTTGGGGAGCTCGGGGCAATGAGCAGTTCTTC. Residues: CASSFWGARGNEQFF. This chain connects TRBV7-2 to TRBJ2-1; TRBD2 might be the D (5 bases). Germline CDR1 reads SGHTA; CDR2 reads FQGNSA. Trimming stripped 3 bases from V and 6 bases from J, with 15 bases between. CDR3 length: 15 amino acids. Complete variable domain (other parts from reference TRBV7-2 and TRBJ2-1): GAGVSQSPSNKVTEKGKDVELRCDPISGHTALYWYRQSLGQGLEFLIYFQGNSAPDKSGLPSDRFSAERTGGSVSTLTIQRTQQEDSAVYLCASSFWGARGNEQFFGPGTRLTVL.

The chain combines TRBV7-9 with TRBJ2-5, with unresolved D. This CDR3 is built from 13 residues. Germline loops: CDR1 SEHNR, CDR2 FQNEAQ (reference sequence). The V end was cut by 5 bases, the J end by 0 bases, with 7 bases between. The CDR3 DNA reads TGTGCCAGCAGCCACGAGAACCAAGAGACCCAGTACTTC. Protein: CASSHENQETQYF. The complete variable domain, with remaining parts taken from reference TRBV7-9 and TRBJ2-5, reads DTGVSQNPRHKITKRGQNVTFRCDPISEHNRLYWYRQTLGQGPEFLTYFQNEAQLEKSRLLSDRFSAERPKGSFSTLEIQRTEQGDSAMYLCASSHENQETQYFGPGTRLLVL.

J is TRBJ2-3 and V is TRBV7-2, with unresolved D. Germline V lookup: CDR1 SGHTA, CDR2 FQGNSA. Between the trimmed V and J ends, which lost 0 bases and 7 bases, there was a span of 17 bases. The CDR3 runs 16 residues. CDR3 in DNA: TGTGCCAGCAGCTTAGCGATGACTGGAAGTGGTAATACGCAGTATTTT. Protein sequence: CASSLAMTGSGNTQYF.

This clone was seen once. This chain connects TRBV6-5 to TRBJ1-6, with D perhaps TRBD1 (5 bases). Trimming removed 2 bases from V and 10 bases from J, with 12 bases in between. Germline V gene data show CDR1 as MNHEY and CDR2 as SVGAGI. There are 14 residues in the CDR3. The CDR3 bases are TGTGCCAGCAGTTACAAGGCAGGGCAGTCACCCCTCCACTTT. This gives the protein CASSYKAGQSPLHF.

The chain recombines TRBV6-5 with TRBJ1-1; 8 bases are a match to TRBD1. Looked up from germline, CDR1 is MNHEY and CDR2 is SVGAGI. Unmatched junction bases numbered 4, after V lost 2 bases and J lost 5 bases. This CDR3 is built from 14 residues. CDR3 residues: CASSYQGAGTEAFF. The CDR3 DNA follows: TGTGCCAGCAGTTACCAGGGGGCAGGGACTGAAGCTTTCTTT.

The chain links TRBV11-2 to TRBJ2-1, with TRBD1 identical over 10 bases. The CDR3 loop spans 13 amino acids. CDR1 and CDR2 (germline): SGHAT, FQNNGV. V was clipped by 5 bases and J by 8 bases; unmatched bases: 3. CDR3 sequence reads: CASSQDRGDEQFF. DNA of the CDR3: TGTGCCAGCAGCCAGGACAGGGGGGATGAGCAGTTCTTC. Full variable domain (rest looked up from reference TRBV11-2 and TRBJ2-1): EAGVAQSPRYKIIEKRQSVAFWCNPISGHATLYWYQQILGQGPKLLIQFQNNGVVDDSQLPKDRFSAERLKGVDSTLKIQPAKLEDSAVYLCASSQDRGDEQFFGPGTRLTVL.

The chain employs TRBV6-6 and TRBJ2-1, with 7 positions matching TRBD2. CDR1 MNHNY and CDR2 SVGAGI come from the germline V gene (reference sequence). The CDR3 spans 13 residues. V lost 2 bases and J lost 8; bases outside the gene matches: 3. As DNA, the CDR3 is TGTGCCAGCAGTTACGCGGGGGACCATGAGCAGTTCTTC. Translated: CASSYAGDHEQFF.